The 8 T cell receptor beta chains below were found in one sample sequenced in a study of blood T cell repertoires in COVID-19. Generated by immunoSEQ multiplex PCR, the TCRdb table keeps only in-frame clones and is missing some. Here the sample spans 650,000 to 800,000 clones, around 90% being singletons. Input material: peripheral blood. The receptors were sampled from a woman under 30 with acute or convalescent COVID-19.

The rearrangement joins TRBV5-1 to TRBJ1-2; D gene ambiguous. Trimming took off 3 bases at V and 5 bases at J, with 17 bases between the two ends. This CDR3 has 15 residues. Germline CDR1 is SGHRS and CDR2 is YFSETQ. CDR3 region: CASSSGSGYIYGYTF. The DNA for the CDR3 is TGCGCCAGCAGCTCCGGTTCGGGGTACATTTATGGCTACACCTTC.

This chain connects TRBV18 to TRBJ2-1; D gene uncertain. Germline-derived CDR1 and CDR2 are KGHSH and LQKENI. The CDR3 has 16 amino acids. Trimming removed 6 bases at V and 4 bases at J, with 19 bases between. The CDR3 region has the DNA TGTGCCAGCTCCAGATTTGGCAGTCCCACGTACAATGAGCAGTTCTTC. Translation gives CASSRFGSPTYNEQFF.

The CDR3 sequence: CASAPFDRSLRNTIYF. CDR3 coding DNA: TGTGCTAGTGCCCCCTTCGACAGATCTCTGAGAAACACCATATATTTT. V usage is TRBV12-5 and J usage is TRBJ1-3, with D perhaps TRBD1 (5 bases). V dropped 7 bases and J dropped 5 bases, with 21 bases sitting between them. Germline values: CDR1 LGHNT, CDR2 FRNRAP. CDR3 size: 16 residues.

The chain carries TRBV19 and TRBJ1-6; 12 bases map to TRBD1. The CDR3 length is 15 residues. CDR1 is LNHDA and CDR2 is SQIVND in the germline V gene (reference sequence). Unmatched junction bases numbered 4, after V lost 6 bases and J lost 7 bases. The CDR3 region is CASSDGTGGNSPLHF. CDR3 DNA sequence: TGTGCCAGTAGCGATGGGACAGGGGGCAATTCACCCCTCCACTTT.

The CDR3 DNA follows: TGTGCCAGCAGTGAGGGACAGGGAGGAGATGGCTACACCTTC. Residues: CASSEGQGGDGYTF. The gene calls are TRBV6-4 and TRBJ1-2, with 9 bases matching TRBD1. Germline lookup yields CDR1 MRHNA and CDR2 SNTAGT. The CDR3 length is 14 residues. V gave up 3 bases and J gave up 6 bases; unmatched junction bases: 5.

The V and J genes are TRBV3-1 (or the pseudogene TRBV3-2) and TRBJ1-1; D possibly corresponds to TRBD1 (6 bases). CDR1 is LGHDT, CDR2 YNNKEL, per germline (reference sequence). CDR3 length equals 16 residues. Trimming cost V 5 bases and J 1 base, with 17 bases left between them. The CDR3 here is CASSSRPTGQNTEAFF. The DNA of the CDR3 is TGTGCCAGCAGCTCCCGCCCGACAGGCCAGAACACTGAAGCTTTCTTT.

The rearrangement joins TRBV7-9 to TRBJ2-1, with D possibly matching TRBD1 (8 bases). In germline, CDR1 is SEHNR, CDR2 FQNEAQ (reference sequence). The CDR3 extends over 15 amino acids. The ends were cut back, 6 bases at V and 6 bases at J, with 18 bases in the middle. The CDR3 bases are TGTGCCAGCAGAAGGGGGGGACAGGAAGCCAATGAGCAGTTCTTC. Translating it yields CASRRGGQEANEQFF. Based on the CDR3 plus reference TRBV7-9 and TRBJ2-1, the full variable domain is DTGVSQNPRHKITKRGQNVTFRCDPISEHNRLYWYRQTLGQGPEFLTYFQNEAQLEKSRLLSDRFSAERPKGSFSTLEIQRTEQGDSAMYLCASRRGGQEANEQFFGPGTRLTVL.

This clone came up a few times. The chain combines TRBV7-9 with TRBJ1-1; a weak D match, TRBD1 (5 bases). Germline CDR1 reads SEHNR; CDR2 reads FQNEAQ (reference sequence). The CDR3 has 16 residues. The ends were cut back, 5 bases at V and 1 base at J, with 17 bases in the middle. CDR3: CASSPQGPLSNTEAFF. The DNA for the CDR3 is TGTGCCAGCAGCCCTCAGGGTCCATTGTCGAACACTGAAGCTTTCTTT.